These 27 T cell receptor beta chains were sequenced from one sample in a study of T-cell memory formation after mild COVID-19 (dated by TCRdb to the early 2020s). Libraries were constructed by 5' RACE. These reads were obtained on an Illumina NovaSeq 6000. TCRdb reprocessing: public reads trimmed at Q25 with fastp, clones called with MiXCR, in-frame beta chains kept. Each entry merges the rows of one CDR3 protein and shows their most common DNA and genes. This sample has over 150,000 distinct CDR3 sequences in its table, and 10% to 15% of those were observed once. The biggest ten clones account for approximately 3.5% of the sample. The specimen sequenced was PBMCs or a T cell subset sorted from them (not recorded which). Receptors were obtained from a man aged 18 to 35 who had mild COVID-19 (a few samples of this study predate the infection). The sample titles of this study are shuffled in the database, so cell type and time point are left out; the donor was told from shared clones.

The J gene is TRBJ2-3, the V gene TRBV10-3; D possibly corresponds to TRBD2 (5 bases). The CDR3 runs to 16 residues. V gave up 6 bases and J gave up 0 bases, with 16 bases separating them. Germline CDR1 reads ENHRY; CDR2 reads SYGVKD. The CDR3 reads CAIRERLQSSTDTQYF. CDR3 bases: TGTGCCATCAGGGAGCGGCTACAATCTAGCACAGATACGCAGTATTTT.

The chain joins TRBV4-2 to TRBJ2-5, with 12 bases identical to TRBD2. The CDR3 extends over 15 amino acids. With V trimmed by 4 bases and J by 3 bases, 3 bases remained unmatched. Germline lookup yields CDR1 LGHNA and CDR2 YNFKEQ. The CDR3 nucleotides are TGTGCCAGCAGCCGACGACTAGCGGGGGAAGAGACCCAGTACTTC. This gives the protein CASSRRLAGEETQYF.

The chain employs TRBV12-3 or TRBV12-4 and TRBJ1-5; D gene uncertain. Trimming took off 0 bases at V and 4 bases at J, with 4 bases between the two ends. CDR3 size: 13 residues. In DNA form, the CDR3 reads TGTGCCAGCAGTTTAGCGACAAATCAGCCCCAGCATTTT. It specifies CASSLATNQPQHF.

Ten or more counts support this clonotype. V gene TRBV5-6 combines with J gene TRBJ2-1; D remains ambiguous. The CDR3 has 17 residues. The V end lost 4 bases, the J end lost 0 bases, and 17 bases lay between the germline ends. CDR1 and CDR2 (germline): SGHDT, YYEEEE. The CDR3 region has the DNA TGTGCCAGCAGCCCGGTTGCCCAACGGAGCTCCTACAATGAGCAGTTCTTC. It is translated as CASSPVAQRSSYNEQFF.

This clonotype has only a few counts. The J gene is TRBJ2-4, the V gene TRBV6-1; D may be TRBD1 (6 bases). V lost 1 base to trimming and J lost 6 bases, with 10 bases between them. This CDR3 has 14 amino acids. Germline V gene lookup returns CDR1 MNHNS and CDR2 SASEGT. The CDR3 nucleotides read TGTGCCAGCAGTGAAGGAGGACAGATAAACATTCAGTACTTC. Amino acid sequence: CASSEGGQINIQYF.

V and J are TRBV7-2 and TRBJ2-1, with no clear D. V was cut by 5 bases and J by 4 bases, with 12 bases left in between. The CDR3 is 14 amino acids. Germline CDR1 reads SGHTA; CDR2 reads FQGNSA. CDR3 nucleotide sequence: TGTGCCAGCAGCCTAATCTCAGGTTACAATGAGCAGTTCTTC. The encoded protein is CASSLISGYNEQFF.

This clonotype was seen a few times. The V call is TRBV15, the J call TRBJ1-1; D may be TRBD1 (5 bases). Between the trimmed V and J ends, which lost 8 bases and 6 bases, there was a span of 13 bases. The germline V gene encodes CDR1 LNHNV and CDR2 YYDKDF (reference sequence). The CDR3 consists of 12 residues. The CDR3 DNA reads TGTGCCACCCGGGGGTTGCTTCCTGAAGCTTTCTTT. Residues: CATRGLLPEAFF.

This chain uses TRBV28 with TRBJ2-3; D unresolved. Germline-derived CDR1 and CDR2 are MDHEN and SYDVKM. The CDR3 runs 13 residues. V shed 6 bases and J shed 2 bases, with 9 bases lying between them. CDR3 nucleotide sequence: TGTGCCAGCAGCCGACCCCCCACAGATACGCAGTATTTT. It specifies CASSRPPTDTQYF. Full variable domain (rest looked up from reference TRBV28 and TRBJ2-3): DVKVTQSSRYLVKRTGEKVFLECVQDMDHENMFWYRQDPGLGLRLIYFSYDVKMKEKGDIPEGYSVSREKKERFSLILESASTNQTSMYLCASSRPPTDTQYFGPGTRLTVL.

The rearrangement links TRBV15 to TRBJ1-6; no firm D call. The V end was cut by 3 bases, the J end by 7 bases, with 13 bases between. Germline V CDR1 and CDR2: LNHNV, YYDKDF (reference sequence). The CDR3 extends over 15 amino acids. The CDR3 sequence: CATSSPKAGNSPLHF. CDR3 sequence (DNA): TGTGCCACCAGCAGCCCAAAGGCGGGAAATTCACCCCTCCACTTT.

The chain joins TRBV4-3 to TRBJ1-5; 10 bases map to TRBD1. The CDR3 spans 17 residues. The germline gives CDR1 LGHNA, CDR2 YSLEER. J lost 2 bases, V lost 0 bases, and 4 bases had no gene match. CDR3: CASSQDFGTGGNQPQHF. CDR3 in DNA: TGCGCCAGCAGCCAAGATTTCGGGACAGGGGGCAATCAGCCCCAGCATTTT.

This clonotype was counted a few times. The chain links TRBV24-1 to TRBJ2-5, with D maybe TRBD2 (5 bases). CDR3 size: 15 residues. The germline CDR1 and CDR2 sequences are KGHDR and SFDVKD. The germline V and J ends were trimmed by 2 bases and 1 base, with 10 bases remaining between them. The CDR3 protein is CATSDSGKVQETQYF. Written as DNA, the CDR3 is TGTGCCACCAGTGATTCCGGGAAGGTCCAAGAGACCCAGTACTTC.

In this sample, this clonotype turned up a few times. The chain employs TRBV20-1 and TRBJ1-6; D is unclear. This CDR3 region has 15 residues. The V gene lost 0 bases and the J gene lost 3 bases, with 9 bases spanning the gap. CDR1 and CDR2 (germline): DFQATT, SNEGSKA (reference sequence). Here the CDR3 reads CSAREGRDYNSPLHF. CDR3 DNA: TGCAGTGCTAGAGAGGGTCGGGACTATAATTCACCCCTCCACTTT.

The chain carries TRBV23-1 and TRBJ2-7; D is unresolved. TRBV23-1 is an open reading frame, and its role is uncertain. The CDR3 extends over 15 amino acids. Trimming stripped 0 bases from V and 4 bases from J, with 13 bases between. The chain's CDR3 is CASSQSSTAKYEQYF. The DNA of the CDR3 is TGCGCCAGCAGTCAATCCTCGACCGCGAAATACGAGCAGTACTTC.

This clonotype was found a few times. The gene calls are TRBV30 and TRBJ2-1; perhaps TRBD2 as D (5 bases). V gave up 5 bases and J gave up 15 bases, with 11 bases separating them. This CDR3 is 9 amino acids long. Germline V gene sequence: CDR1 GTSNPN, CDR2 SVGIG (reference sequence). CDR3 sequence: CAWGPRGFF. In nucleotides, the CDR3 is TGTGCCTGGGGGCCCCGGGGGTTCTTC. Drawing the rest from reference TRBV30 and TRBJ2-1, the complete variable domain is SQTIHQWPATLVQPVGSPLSLECTVEGTSNPNLYWYRQAAGRGLQLLFYSVGIGQISSEVPQNLSASRPQDRQFILSSKKLLLSDSGFYLCAWGPRGFFGPGTRLTVL.

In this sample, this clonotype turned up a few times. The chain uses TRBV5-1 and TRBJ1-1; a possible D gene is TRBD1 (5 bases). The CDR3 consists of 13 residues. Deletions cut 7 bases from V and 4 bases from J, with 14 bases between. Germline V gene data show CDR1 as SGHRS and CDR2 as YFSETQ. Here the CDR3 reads CASGGVSTTEAFF. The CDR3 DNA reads TGCGCCAGCGGGGGGGTGTCCACCACTGAAGCTTTCTTT. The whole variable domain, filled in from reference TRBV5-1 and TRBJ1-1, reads KAGVTQTPRYLIKTRGQQVTLSCSPISGHRSVSWYQQTPGQGLQFLFEYFSETQRNKGNFPGRFSGRQFSNSRSEMNVSTLELGDSALYLCASGGVSTTEAFFGQGTRLTVV.

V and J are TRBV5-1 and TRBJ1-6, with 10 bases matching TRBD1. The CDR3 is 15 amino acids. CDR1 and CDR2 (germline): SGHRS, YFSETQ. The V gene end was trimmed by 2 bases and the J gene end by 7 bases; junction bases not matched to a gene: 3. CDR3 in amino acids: CASSFLDRGNSPLHF. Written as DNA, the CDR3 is TGCGCCAGCAGCTTCCTGGACAGGGGGAATTCACCCCTCCACTTT.

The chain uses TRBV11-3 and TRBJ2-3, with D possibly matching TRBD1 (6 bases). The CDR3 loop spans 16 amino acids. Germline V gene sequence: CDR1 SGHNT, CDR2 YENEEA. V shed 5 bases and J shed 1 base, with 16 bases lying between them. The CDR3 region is CASSPGQGRGTDTQYF. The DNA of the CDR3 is TGTGCCAGCAGCCCGGGGCAGGGGCGAGGCACAGATACGCAGTATTTT.

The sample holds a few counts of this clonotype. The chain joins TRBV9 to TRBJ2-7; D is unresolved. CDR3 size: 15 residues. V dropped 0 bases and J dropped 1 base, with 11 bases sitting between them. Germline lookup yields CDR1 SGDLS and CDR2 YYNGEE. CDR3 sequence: CASSVGPTISYEQYF. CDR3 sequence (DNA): TGTGCCAGCAGCGTAGGACCCACTATTTCCTACGAGCAGTACTTC. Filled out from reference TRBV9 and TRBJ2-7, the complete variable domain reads DSGVTQTPKHLITATGQRVTLRCSPRSGDLSVYWYQQSLDQGLQFLIQYYNGEERAKGNILERFSAQQFPDLHSELNLSSLELGDSALYFCASSVGPTISYEQYFGPGTRLTVT.

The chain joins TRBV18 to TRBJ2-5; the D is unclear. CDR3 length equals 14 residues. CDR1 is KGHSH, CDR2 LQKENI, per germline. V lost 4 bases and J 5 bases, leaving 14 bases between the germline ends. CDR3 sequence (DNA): TGTGCCAGCTCACTCAAGGGTGCATCGGAGACCCAGTACTTC. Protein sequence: CASSLKGASETQYF.

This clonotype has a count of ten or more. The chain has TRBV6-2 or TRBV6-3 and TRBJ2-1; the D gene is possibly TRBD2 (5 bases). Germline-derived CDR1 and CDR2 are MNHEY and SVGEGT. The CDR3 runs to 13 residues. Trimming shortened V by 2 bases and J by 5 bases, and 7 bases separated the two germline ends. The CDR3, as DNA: TGTGCCAGCAGTTACCTAGCCGACAATGAGCAGTTCTTC. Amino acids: CASSYLADNEQFF.

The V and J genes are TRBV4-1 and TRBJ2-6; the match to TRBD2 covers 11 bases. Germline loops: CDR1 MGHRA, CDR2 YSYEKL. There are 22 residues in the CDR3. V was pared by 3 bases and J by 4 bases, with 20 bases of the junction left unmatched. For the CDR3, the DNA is TGCGCCAGCAGCCACCGCAAAACTAGCGGGGGTCCACCGGCGCGGGGGGCCAACGTCCTGACTTTC. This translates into CASSHRKTSGGPPARGANVLTF.

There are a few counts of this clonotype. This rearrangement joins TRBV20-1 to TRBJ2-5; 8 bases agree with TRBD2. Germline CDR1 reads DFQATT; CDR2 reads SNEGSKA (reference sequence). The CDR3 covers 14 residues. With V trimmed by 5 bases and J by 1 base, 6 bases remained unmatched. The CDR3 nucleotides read TGCAGTGCTCGTATAGGGACTAGCCAAGAGACCCAGTACTTC. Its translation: CSARIGTSQETQYF.

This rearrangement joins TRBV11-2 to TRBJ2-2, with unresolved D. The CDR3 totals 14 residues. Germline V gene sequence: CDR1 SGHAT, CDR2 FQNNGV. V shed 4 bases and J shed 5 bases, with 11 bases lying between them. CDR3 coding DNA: TGTGCCAGCAGCTCCATCCGAGGAACCGGGGAGCTGTTTTTT. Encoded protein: CASSSIRGTGELFF.

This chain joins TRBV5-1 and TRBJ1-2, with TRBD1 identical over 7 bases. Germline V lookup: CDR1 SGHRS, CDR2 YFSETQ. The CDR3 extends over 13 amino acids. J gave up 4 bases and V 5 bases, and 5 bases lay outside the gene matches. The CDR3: CASSRGQRYGYTF. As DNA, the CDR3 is TGCGCCAGCAGTAGGGGACAGCGCTATGGCTACACCTTC.

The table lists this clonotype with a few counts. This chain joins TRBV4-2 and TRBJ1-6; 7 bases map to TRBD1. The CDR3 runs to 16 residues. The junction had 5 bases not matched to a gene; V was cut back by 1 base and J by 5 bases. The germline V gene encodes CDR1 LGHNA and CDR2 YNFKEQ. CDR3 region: CASSQGTGGDNSPLHF. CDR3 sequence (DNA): TGTGCCAGCAGCCAAGGGACAGGCGGAGATAATTCACCCCTCCACTTT.

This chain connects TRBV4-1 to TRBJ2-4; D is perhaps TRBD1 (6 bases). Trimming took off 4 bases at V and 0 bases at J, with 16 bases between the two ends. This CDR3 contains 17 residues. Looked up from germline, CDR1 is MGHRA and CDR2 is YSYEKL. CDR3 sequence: CASSPIKGDTAKNIQYF. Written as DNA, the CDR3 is TGCGCCAGCAGCCCCATCAAGGGGGACACAGCCAAAAACATTCAGTACTTC.

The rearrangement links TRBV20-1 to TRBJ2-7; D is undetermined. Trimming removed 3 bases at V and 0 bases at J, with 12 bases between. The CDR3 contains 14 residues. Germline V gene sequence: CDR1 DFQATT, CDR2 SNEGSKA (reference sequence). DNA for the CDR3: TGCAGTGCTAGGAAAGGTGCGCGCTCCTACGAGCAGTACGTC. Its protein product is CSARKGARSYEQYV.